These 15 T cell receptor beta chains were sequenced from one sample in a study of control samples from healthy donors and cancer patients (dated by TCRdb to the early 2020s). Libraries were constructed by the immunoSEQ multiplex PCR assay. The table comes from immuneACCESS by way of TCRdb, which keeps in-frame sequences with V and J called. Part of the clones is missing from these tables; in studies checked, under half for an unresolved V gene and the rest for unknown reasons. The sample data list under 85,000 clones, and approximately 89% of these were observed just once. Approximately 5.5% of the sample goes to the ten largest clones. The sequenced sample was PBMCs. Receptors were obtained from a man aged 60-69 years with colorectal cancer.

The chain links TRBV5-1 to TRBJ2-1; 7 bases align to TRBD2. The CDR3 runs 14 residues. With 4 bases clipped from V and 7 bases from J, the junction kept 8 bases outside the gene matches. The germline V gene has CDR1 SGHRS and CDR2 YFSETQ. The CDR3 loop reads CASSQDAGVNEQFF. The CDR3 coding sequence is TGCGCCAGCAGCCAAGACGCGGGGGTAAATGAGCAGTTCTTC.

V is TRBV5-1 and J is TRBJ2-5; 12 bases align to TRBD2. V dropped 7 bases and J dropped 1; count of bases not matched to a gene: 8. The V gene's germline CDR1 is SGHRS and CDR2 YFSETQ. The CDR3 has 16 amino acids. This chain's CDR3 is CASAPTSGGIQETQYF. CDR3 DNA sequence: TGCGCCAGCGCCCCAACTAGCGGGGGGATCCAAGAGACCCAGTACTTC.

The V and J genes are TRBV30 and TRBJ1-2; D call uncertain. This CDR3 is built from 12 residues. CDR1 and CDR2 (germline): GTSNPN, SVGIG (reference sequence). V was pared by 2 bases and J by 8 bases, with 12 bases between. As DNA, the CDR3 is TGTGCCTGGAGTACGGGTATTCGGGGCTACACCTTC. Protein sequence: CAWSTGIRGYTF.

The chain has TRBV18 and TRBJ2-1; 7 bases line up with TRBD2. Looked up from germline, CDR1 is KGHSH and CDR2 is LQKENI. Trimming cost V 3 bases and J 5 bases; bases outside gene matches: 10. This CDR3 has 16 residues. In DNA form, the CDR3 reads TGTGCCAGCTCACCCCGCGCAGGCGGGGGAAACAATGAGCAGTTCTTC. Amino acid sequence: CASSPRAGGGNNEQFF.

The chain combines TRBV19 with TRBJ1-2, with TRBD1 matching 7 bases. Per the germline V gene, CDR1 is LNHDA and CDR2 is SQIVND (reference sequence). The CDR3 loop spans 14 amino acids. J lost 8 bases, V lost 4 bases, and 10 bases had no gene match. The CDR3 DNA sequence: TGTGCCAGTAGTACTAATAAGGGGGCGCACGGCTACACCTTC. Its protein is CASSTNKGAHGYTF.

V is TRBV5-6 and J is TRBJ1-1; D ambiguous. The length of the CDR3 is 16 residues. CDR1 SGHDT and CDR2 YYEEEE come from the germline V gene. Trimming removed 7 bases from V and 4 bases from J, with 23 bases in between. CDR3 in amino acids: CASRLWPRVSATEAFF. In nucleotides, the CDR3 is TGTGCCAGCCGCCTGTGGCCTAGGGTATCAGCCACTGAAGCTTTCTTT.

The gene calls are TRBV12-3 or TRBV12-4 and TRBJ1-2; TRBD1 might be the D (6 bases). Trimming removed 5 bases at V and 8 bases at J, with 9 bases between. This CDR3 is built from 11 residues. CDR3 loop: CASSDGQGYTF. In DNA, the CDR3 is TGTGCCAGCAGTGACGGACAGGGCTACACCTTC.

The rearrangement joins TRBV27 to TRBJ2-1; TRBD1 matches at 8 bases. Germline V gene sequence: CDR1 MNHEY, CDR2 SMNVEV (reference sequence). V lost 5 bases, J lost 3 bases, and 6 bases stayed unmatched. The CDR3 has 15 residues. Written as DNA, the CDR3 is TGTGCCAGCAGTCCGAGGGACAGGAACTACAATGAGCAGTTCTTC. Translated: CASSPRDRNYNEQFF.

The chain carries TRBV5-5 and TRBJ2-7; D perhaps matches TRBD1 (5 bases). CDR1 is SGHKS, CDR2 YYEKEE, per germline (reference sequence). This CDR3 region has 15 residues. The germline V and J ends were trimmed by 0 bases and 2 bases, with 12 bases remaining between them. In DNA form, the CDR3 reads TGTGCCAGCAGCTTGGTACAGGTCAATACCTACGAGCAGTACTTC. Amino acids: CASSLVQVNTYEQYF.

This chain connects TRBV4-3 to TRBJ2-1, with TRBD2 matching over 12 bases. The CDR3 contains 18 residues. Germline V gene data show CDR1 as LGHNA and CDR2 as YSLEER. J lost 0 bases, V lost 2 bases, and 5 bases had no gene match. The CDR3 bases are TGCGCCAGCAGCCAATGGACTAGCGGGGCTAGCTCCTACAATGAGCAGTTCTTC. Protein: CASSQWTSGASSYNEQFF.

The CDR3 sequence: CASSQATGYNYEQYF. The CDR3 nucleotides read TGCGCCAGCAGCCAAGCAACAGGTTACAACTACGAGCAGTACTTC. This sequence joins TRBV4-1 and TRBJ2-7; maybe TRBD1 (5 bases). This CDR3 contains 15 residues. Germline values: CDR1 MGHRA, CDR2 YSYEKL. Trimming removed 1 base from V and 3 bases from J, with 13 bases in between.

The chain employs TRBV5-5 and TRBJ2-5; 9 bases agree with TRBD2. The CDR3 loop spans 15 amino acids. The V segment lost 0 bases and the J segment 1 base; nucleotides outside the gene matches: 1. Germline lookup yields CDR1 SGHKS and CDR2 YYEKEE (reference sequence). The CDR3 protein is CASSLAAGGQETQYF. CDR3 nucleotides: TGTGCCAGCAGCTTGGCAGCGGGGGGCCAAGAGACCCAGTACTTC.

The J gene is TRBJ1-2, the V gene TRBV19; no clear D gene. The germline gives CDR1 LNHDA, CDR2 SQIVND (reference sequence). CDR3 size: 13 residues. The ends were cut back, 3 bases at V and 4 bases at J, with 9 bases in the middle. The CDR3 nucleotides read TGTGCCAGTAGTATCGGGTTAACCTATGGCTACACCTTC. Its translation is CASSIGLTYGYTF.

This chain joins TRBV5-1 and TRBJ2-3, with 12 bases aligning to TRBD2. Germline CDR1 is SGHRS and CDR2 is YFSETQ. The J segment lost 4 bases and the V segment lost 3 bases, leaving 6 bases of the junction unmatched. CDR3 length: 16 amino acids. The CDR3 sequence is CASSSGTSGPADTQYF. The CDR3 DNA follows: TGCGCCAGCAGCTCTGGGACTAGCGGGCCCGCAGATACGCAGTATTTT.

The CDR3 nucleotides read TGTGCCAGCAGTTTAGCGCTTTCTGGGGCCAACGTCCTGACTTTC. This translates into CASSLALSGANVLTF. This chain joins TRBV28 and TRBJ2-6; D ambiguous. This CDR3 is built from 15 residues. The germline V gene encodes CDR1 MDHEN and CDR2 SYDVKM. Trimming left V 2 bases short and J 1 base short, with 6 bases between.